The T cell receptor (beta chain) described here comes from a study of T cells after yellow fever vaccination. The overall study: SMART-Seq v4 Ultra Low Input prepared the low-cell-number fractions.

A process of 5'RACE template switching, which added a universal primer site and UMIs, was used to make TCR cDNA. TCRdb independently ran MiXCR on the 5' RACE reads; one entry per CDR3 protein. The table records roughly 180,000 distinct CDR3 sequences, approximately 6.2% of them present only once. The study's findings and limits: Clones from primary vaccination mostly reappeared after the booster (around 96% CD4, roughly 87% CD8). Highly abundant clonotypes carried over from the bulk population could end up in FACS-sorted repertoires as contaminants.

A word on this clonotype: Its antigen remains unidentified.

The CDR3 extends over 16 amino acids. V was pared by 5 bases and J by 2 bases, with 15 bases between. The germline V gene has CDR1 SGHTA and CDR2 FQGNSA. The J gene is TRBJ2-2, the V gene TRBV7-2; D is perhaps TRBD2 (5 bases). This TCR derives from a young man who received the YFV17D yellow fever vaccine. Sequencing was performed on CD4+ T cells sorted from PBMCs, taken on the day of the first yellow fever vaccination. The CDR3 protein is CASSRGWQINTGELFF. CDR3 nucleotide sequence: TGTGCCAGCAGCCGCGGGTGGCAGATAAACACCGGGGAGCTGTTTTTT.